This T cell receptor (beta chain) was sequenced in a study of shared clonotypes between healthy human individuals. As concerns this clone: Its target is not known.

Each sorted subset replicate got 200 ng genomic DNA, tens of thousands of genomes. Some clones are missing from TCRdb's copy, which holds only in-frame ones; the method was immunoSEQ multiplex PCR. The sample consists of around 1.9 million clones, 93% of them appearing once. General observations from the study: Across subsets, estimated richness was generally greater for naive than for memory populations.

CD45RO-negative CD8 cells positively selected for CCR7 made up the naive population, which excluded terminally differentiated effector memory CD45RA+ cells. Healthy HIV-negative adults with no recent acute infections or vaccinations were recruited as donors. CDR1 and CDR2 (germline): MNHEY, SMNVEV (reference sequence). The CDR3 is 13 residues long. V was shortened by 7 bases and J by 6 bases, with 12 bases between the two germline ends. This TCR derives from a man younger than 35 in good health. Some clones in this sample may be carry-over from other donors' samples. The sample consisted of naive CD8+ T cells from PBMCs. The chain is built from TRBV27 and TRBJ2-2; either TRBD1 or TRBD2 may fit D (5 bases each). CDR3 sequence reads: CASTNRGPGELFF. The CDR3 DNA reads TGTGCCAGCACCAATCGGGGCCCCGGGGAGCTGTTTTTT.